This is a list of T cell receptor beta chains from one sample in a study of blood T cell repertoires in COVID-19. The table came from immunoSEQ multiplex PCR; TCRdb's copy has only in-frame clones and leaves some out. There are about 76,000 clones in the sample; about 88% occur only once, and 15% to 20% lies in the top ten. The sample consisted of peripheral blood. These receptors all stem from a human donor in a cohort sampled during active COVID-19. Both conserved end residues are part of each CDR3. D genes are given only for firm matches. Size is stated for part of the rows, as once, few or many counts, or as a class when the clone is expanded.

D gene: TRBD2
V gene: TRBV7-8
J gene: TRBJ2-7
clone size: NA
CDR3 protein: CASRQTSGSSYEQYF
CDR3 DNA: TGTGCCAGCAGGCAAACTAGCGGGAGCTCCTACGAGCAGTACTTC

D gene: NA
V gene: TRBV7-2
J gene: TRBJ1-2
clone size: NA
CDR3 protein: CASSLATGYGYTF
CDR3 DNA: TGTGCCAGCAGCTTAGCGACGGGCTATGGCTACACCTTC

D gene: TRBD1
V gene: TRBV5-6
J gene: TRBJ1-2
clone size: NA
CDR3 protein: CASSFGQGTYGYTF
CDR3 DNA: TGTGCCAGCAGCTTTGGACAGGGGACCTATGGCTACACCTTC

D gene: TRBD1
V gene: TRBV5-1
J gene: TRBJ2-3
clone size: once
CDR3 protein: CASSASGTGVGDTQYF
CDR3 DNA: TGCGCCAGCAGCGCATCCGGGACAGGGGTCGGAGATACGCAGTATTTT

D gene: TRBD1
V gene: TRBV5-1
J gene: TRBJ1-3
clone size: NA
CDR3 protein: CASSLQGGGNTIYF
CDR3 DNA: TGCGCCAGCAGCTTACAGGGGGGTGGAAACACCATATATTTT

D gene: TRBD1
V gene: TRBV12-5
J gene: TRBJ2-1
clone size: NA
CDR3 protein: CASGLGPRGPGEQFF
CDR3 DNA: TGTGCTAGTGGTTTGGGTCCCAGGGGGCCTGGTGAGCAGTTCTTC

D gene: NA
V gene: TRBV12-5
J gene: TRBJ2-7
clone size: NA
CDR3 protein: CASGLEQGYEQYF
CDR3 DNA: TGTGCTAGTGGTTTGGAACAGGGCTACGAGCAGTACTTC

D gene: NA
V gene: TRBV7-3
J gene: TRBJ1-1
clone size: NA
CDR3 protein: CASSLLGSPRTEAFF
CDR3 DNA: TGTGCCAGCAGCTTACTTGGTAGCCCGAGGACTGAAGCTTTCTTT

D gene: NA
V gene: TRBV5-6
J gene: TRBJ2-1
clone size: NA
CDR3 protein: CASSWGGRWEQFF
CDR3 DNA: TGTGCCAGCAGCTGGGGGGGGCGTTGGGAGCAGTTCTTC

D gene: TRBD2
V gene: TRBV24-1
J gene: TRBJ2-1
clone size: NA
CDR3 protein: CATSDLPGLAGVSSYNEQFF
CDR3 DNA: TGTGCCACCAGTGATTTGCCGGGACTAGCGGGGGTAAGCTCCTACAATGAGCAGTTCTTC

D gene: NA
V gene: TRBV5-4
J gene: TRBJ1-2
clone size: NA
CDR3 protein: CASSLQERNYGYTF
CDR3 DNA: TGTGCCAGCAGCTTGCAAGAACGGAACTATGGCTACACCTTC

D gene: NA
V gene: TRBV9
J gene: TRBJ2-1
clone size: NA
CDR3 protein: CASSVAGQVDNEQFF
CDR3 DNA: TGTGCCAGCAGCGTAGCAGGTCAGGTTGACAATGAGCAGTTCTTC

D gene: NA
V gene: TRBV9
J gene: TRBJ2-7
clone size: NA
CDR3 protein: CASSEGPSYEQYF
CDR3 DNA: TGTGCCAGCAGCGAGGGGCCCTCCTACGAGCAGTACTTC

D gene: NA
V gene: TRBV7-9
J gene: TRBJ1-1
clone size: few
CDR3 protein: CASSSRGEDTEAFF
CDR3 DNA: TGTGCCAGCAGCTCCCGGGGGGAGGACACTGAAGCTTTCTTT

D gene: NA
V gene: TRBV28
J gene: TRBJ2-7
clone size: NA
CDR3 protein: CASSPPDRRYEQYF
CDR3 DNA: TGTGCCAGCAGCCCACCGGACAGACGCTACGAGCAGTACTTC

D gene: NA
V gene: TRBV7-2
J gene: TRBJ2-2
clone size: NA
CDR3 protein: CASSQQGSVGELFF
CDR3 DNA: TGTGCCAGCAGCCAACAGGGTTCGGTCGGGGAGCTGTTTTTT